This passage covers 30 T cell receptor beta chains from one sample sequenced in a study of post-analysis software for immune sequencing data. Study-wide points: In patients, about 5 TRBV segments were more frequent than in controls, with TRBV5-6, TRBV5-1 and TRBV20-1 among them.

Their cognate antigens are unknown. Tagging with unique molecular identifiers was a feature of the TCR beta cDNA libraries. TCRdb processed the PCR reads anew with MiXCR; each CDR3 protein has one entry. The sample carries a few hundred thousand distinct CDR3 sequences, less than 35% recorded once. The sequenced sample consisted of blood. These receptor sequences come from a girl aged 5-17 years with multiple sclerosis.

V and J are TRBV29-1 and TRBJ1-5; D is possibly TRBD1 (6 bases). The germline V and J ends were trimmed by 6 bases and 5 bases, with 14 bases remaining between them. Germline assignment: CDR1 SQVTM and CDR2 ANQGSEA. The CDR3 extends over 13 amino acids. DNA for the CDR3: TGCAGCGTGGCAGGGGCATTGGATCAGCCCCAGCATTTT. Protein sequence: CSVAGALDQPQHF.

The chain combines TRBV5-6 with TRBJ2-7; possibly TRBD2 for D (5 bases). CDR3 length: 15 amino acids. Trimming pared 0 bases from V and 5 bases from J, leaving 15 bases between. Germline assignment: CDR1 SGHDT and CDR2 YYEEEE. The CDR3 nucleotides are TGTGCCAGCAGCTTGGTGGGCGGGTCGAGGAACGAGCAGTACTTC. It encodes CASSLVGGSRNEQYF.

This chain uses TRBV7-9 with TRBJ2-3; D ambiguous. Per germline, CDR1 SEHNR and CDR2 FQNEAQ (reference sequence). CDR3 length equals 16 residues. The V gene lost 0 bases and the J gene lost 3 bases, with 13 bases spanning the gap. In DNA form, the CDR3 reads TGTGCCAGCAGCTTAGCGGTCCCAATCAGTACAGATACGCAGTATTTT. Translated, it gives CASSLAVPISTDTQYF.

This clonotype has just a few counts. The rearrangement uses TRBV4-1 and TRBJ2-6, with D possibly matching TRBD1 (5 bases). Trimming removed 4 bases at V and 1 base at J, with 14 bases between. CDR3 length: 17 residues. CDR1 is MGHRA and CDR2 is YSYEKL in the germline V gene. In nucleotides, the CDR3 is TGCGCCAGCAGCCGCAGGGTCGCCCTTTCTGGGGCCAACGTCCTGACTTTC. Translated: CASSRRVALSGANVLTF.

The CDR3 nucleotides read TGTGCCAGCAGCGGGATGACAGGCTACGAGCAGTACTTC. It encodes CASSGMTGYEQYF. The chain combines TRBV5-5 with TRBJ2-5, with D possibly TRBD1 on 6 matching bases. The last part of the DNA fits TRBJ2-7 better; the J call may be wrong. The CDR3 runs 13 residues. Germline-derived CDR1 and CDR2 are SGHKS and YYEKEE (reference sequence).

Ten or more counts support this clonotype. The chain recombines TRBV12-3 or TRBV12-4 with TRBJ2-1; 12 positions agree with TRBD2. The CDR3 has 15 residues. V lost 6 bases to trimming and J lost 4 bases; unmatched junction nucleotides: 4. The chain's CDR3 is CASSRTSGGYNEQFF. Written as DNA, the CDR3 is TGTGCCAGCAGCCGTACTAGCGGGGGGTACAATGAGCAGTTCTTC.

As regards this clonotype: Just one base apart from a much larger clone, this may be a read error. The chain is built from TRBV10-2 and TRBJ2-7, with D possibly matching TRBD2 (6 bases). This CDR3 region has 14 residues. CDR1 and CDR2 from the germline V gene are WSHSY and SAAADI. The CDR3 region is CANSDWTTPYEQYF. Written as DNA, the CDR3 is TGCGCCAACAGTGACTGGACTACTCCCTACGAGCAGTACTTC.

The chain uses TRBV24-1 and TRBJ1-2; weak D call: TRBD1 (5 bases). V shed 3 bases and J shed 8 bases, with 9 bases lying between them. Germline-derived CDR1 and CDR2 are KGHDR and SFDVKD. The CDR3 loop spans 12 amino acids. The DNA for the CDR3 is TGTGCCACCAGTGATCGGGGGTTGGGCTACACCTTC. Translating gives CATSDRGLGYTF.

The chain uses TRBV14 and TRBJ2-7; 7 bases align to TRBD1. This CDR3 spans 15 amino acids. The V segment lost 4 bases and the J segment 3 bases; nucleotides outside the gene matches: 9. CDR1 and CDR2 (germline): SGHDN, FVKESK. CDR3 nucleotides: TGTGCCAGCAGCCGGGCTCACAGGGGCGACTACGAGCAGTACTTC. Translated: CASSRAHRGDYEQYF.

Points on this clonotype: Compared with germline, one end of the junction differs, possibly owing to a read error. The chain uses TRBV12-3 or TRBV12-4 and TRBJ2-5, with D unresolved. The J call may be incorrect, as the DNA end agrees better with TRBJ2-7. The CDR3 covers 15 residues. CDR3 in amino acids: CVSSSSIGTPYEQYF. In DNA form, the CDR3 reads TGTGTCAGCAGTTCGAGTATCGGCACCCCCTACGAGCAGTACTTC.

The sample holds a few counts of this clonotype. The chain employs TRBV6-6 and TRBJ2-5; 7 bases are shared with TRBD1. CDR3 length: 15 residues. In germline, CDR1 is MNHNY, CDR2 SVGAGI (reference sequence). V trimming: 7 bases; J trimming: 5 bases; junction bases outside the gene matches: 13. The CDR3: CASTVGTGARETQYF. CDR3 in DNA: TGTGCCAGCACAGTTGGAACAGGGGCCAGGGAGACCCAGTACTTC.

The V and J genes are TRBV18 and TRBJ2-7; D is perhaps TRBD1 (7 bases). The CDR3 runs 15 residues. V shed 3 bases and J shed 1 base, with 13 bases lying between them. Germline V gene sequence: CDR1 KGHSH, CDR2 LQKENI. The DNA of the CDR3 is TGTGCCAGCTCACCCAGGGACAGCGGGTCCTACGAGCAGTACTTC. Translated: CASSPRDSGSYEQYF.

V and J are TRBV24-1 and TRBJ2-3, with 8 nucleotides matching TRBD1. The CDR3 totals 17 residues. The V gene end was trimmed by 4 bases and the J gene end by 3 bases; junction bases not matched to a gene: 11. CDR1 and CDR2 (germline): KGHDR, SFDVKD. CDR3 in amino acids: CATSDQRQGRRTDTQYF. The CDR3 DNA sequence: TGTGCCACCAGTGACCAACGACAGGGGCGGAGGACAGATACGCAGTATTTT.

The CDR3 sequence is CASNLHMAGTGSYEQYF. Here the CDR3 DNA reads TGTGCCAGCAATCTACACATGGCCGGGACAGGATCCTACGAGCAGTACTTC. The chain couples TRBV6-1 to TRBJ2-7; 8 nucleotides line up with TRBD1. Germline CDR1 reads MNHNS; CDR2 reads SASEGT. There are 17 residues in the CDR3. The V gene end was trimmed by 7 bases and the J gene end by 1 base; junction bases not matched to a gene: 15.

The genes are TRBV4-3 and TRBJ2-1; 9 nucleotides agree with TRBD2. The CDR3 runs 15 residues. Germline loops: CDR1 LGHNA, CDR2 YSLEER. The V and J ends lost 4 bases and 6 bases, in that order; junction bases with no gene match: 7. CDR3 coding DNA: TGCGCCAGCAGCCCGGCCACGGGACTAGCCAATGAGCAGTTCTTC. This sequence encodes CASSPATGLANEQFF.

The gene calls are TRBV12-3 or TRBV12-4 and TRBJ2-1, with D perhaps given as TRBD1 or TRBD2 (5 bases each). The CDR3 is 15 amino acids. V was cut by 6 bases and J by 13 bases, with 25 bases left in between. CDR3 sequence reads: CASRHSSGDQETQFF. CDR3 nucleotide sequence: TGTGCCAGCAGACACTCTAGTGGGGACCAAGAGACCCAGTTCTTC.

The rearrangement joins TRBV27 to TRBJ2-7; 8 bases fit TRBD1. The J call may be faulty, since TRBJ2-5 better matches the DNA end. Germline V gives CDR1 MNHEY, CDR2 SMNVEV (reference sequence). The CDR3 has 16 residues. CDR3 sequence reads: CASSSKLQGGGETQYF. In nucleotides, the CDR3 is TGTGCCAGCAGTTCAAAGCTACAGGGGGGAGGAGAGACCCAGTACTTC.

The chain is built from TRBV20-1 and TRBJ2-1, with unresolved D. CDR1 and CDR2 (germline): DFQATT, SNEGSKA (reference sequence). The germline V and J ends were trimmed by 4 bases and 0 bases, with 16 bases remaining between them. CDR3 length: 16 residues. CDR3 in amino acids: CSATELRPSSYNEQFF. The DNA for the CDR3 is TGCAGTGCTACCGAACTCCGACCGAGCTCCTACAATGAGCAGTTCTTC.

This rearrangement joins TRBV12-3 or TRBV12-4 to TRBJ2-3, with D possibly matching TRBD1 (6 bases). The CDR3 totals 15 residues. V shed 6 bases and J shed 4 bases, with 17 bases lying between them. CDR3 region: CASSRGGVKADTQYF. CDR3 DNA sequence: TGTGCCAGCAGCCGTGGGGGCGTGAAAGCAGATACGCAGTATTTT.

V and J are TRBV4-1 and TRBJ2-1; 10 nucleotides line up with TRBD2. The germline gives CDR1 MGHRA, CDR2 YSYEKL. The CDR3 is 16 amino acids. V shed 4 bases and J 6 bases; nucleotides not matched to a gene: 9. The CDR3 is CASSRVAGGYSNEQFF. The CDR3 bases are TGCGCCAGCAGCCGAGTAGCGGGGGGCTATTCCAATGAGCAGTTCTTC.

The J gene is TRBJ1-1, the V gene TRBV12-3 or TRBV12-4, with D hard to call. This CDR3 contains 11 residues. The V gene lost 8 bases and the J gene lost 11 bases, with 15 bases spanning the gap. The CDR3 coding sequence is TGTGCCAGCGGCCTCAAGGTCAGGGCTTTCTTT. Translated, it gives CASGLKVRAFF.

The V call is TRBV25-1, the J call TRBJ2-5; possible D gene TRBD1, 6 bases. The V and J ends lost 3 bases and 11 bases respectively, with 16 bases between them. CDR1 MGHDK and CDR2 SYGVNS come from the germline V gene. The CDR3 length is 13 residues. The CDR3 sequence: CASSEGARDGQYF. CDR3 coding DNA: TGTGCCAGCAGTGAGGGGGCTCGGGATGGGCAGTACTTC. Variable domain in full (rest from reference TRBV25-1 and TRBJ2-5): EADIYQTPRYLVIGTGKKITLECSQTMGHDKMYWYQQDPGMELHLIHYSYGVNSTEKGDLSSESTVSRIRTEHFPLTLESARPSHTSQYLCASSEGARDGQYFGPGTRLLVL.

This clonotype turned up a few times. This chain uses TRBV7-9 with TRBJ2-3, with 8 nucleotides matching TRBD2. Germline assignment: CDR1 SEHNR and CDR2 FQNEAQ (reference sequence). J lost 5 bases, V lost 3 bases, and 7 bases had no gene match. CDR3 size: 15 residues. The CDR3: CASSFSGTSLDTQYF. For the CDR3, the DNA is TGTGCCAGCAGCTTTTCCGGGACTAGTTTAGATACGCAGTATTTT.

This clonotype was counted a few times. The chain employs TRBV7-9 and TRBJ2-7, with D possibly TRBD2 on 6 matching bases. The length of the CDR3 is 13 residues. CDR1 and CDR2 from the germline V gene are SEHNR and FQNEAQ (reference sequence). V dropped 6 bases and J dropped 2 bases, with 11 bases sitting between them. CDR3 in DNA: TGTGCCAGCAGTTCGGGACTCACCTACGAGCAGTACTTC. Translating gives CASSSGLTYEQYF. Filled out from reference TRBV7-9 and TRBJ2-7, the complete variable domain reads DTGVSQNPRHKITKRGQNVTFRCDPISEHNRLYWYRQTLGQGPEFLTYFQNEAQLEKSRLLSDRFSAERPKGSFSTLEIQRTEQGDSAMYLCASSSGLTYEQYFGPGTRLTVT.

This clonotype was picked up a small number of times. The chain employs TRBV9 and TRBJ2-3; 11 nucleotides align to TRBD2. Germline loops: CDR1 SGDLS, CDR2 YYNGEE. This CDR3 spans 17 amino acids. With 1 base clipped from V and 5 bases from J, the junction kept 9 bases outside the gene matches. CDR3 amino acids: CASSVPSLAGGIDTQYF. CDR3 DNA sequence: TGTGCCAGCAGCGTACCTTCGCTAGCGGGGGGCATAGATACGCAGTATTTT.

Only a few counts were recorded for this clonotype. The gene calls are TRBV4-3 and TRBJ2-4; D is ambiguous. The V gene's germline CDR1 is LGHNA and CDR2 YSLEER. Trimming cost V 0 bases and J 1 base, with 10 bases left between them. The CDR3 spans 16 residues. CDR3 sequence: CASSQDRGPAKNIQYF. The CDR3 DNA reads as TGCGCCAGCAGCCAAGATAGAGGTCCGGCCAAAAACATTCAGTACTTC.

This clonotype has only a few counts. The V and J genes are TRBV5-1 and TRBJ2-7; 7 nucleotides agree with TRBD2. CDR3 length: 16 amino acids. CDR1 is SGHRS and CDR2 is YFSETQ in the germline V gene. The V and J ends lost 2 bases and 2 bases, in that order; junction bases with no gene match: 10. The CDR3 spells CASSFLARGEAYEQYF. In DNA, the CDR3 is TGCGCCAGCAGCTTCCTTGCCCGGGGGGAAGCCTACGAGCAGTACTTC.

The chain joins TRBV3-1 to TRBJ1-1, with TRBD1 as a possible D gene (5 bases). Germline V gene data show CDR1 as LGHDT and CDR2 as YNNKEL (reference sequence). The germline V and J ends were trimmed by 1 base and 2 bases, with 8 bases remaining between them. The CDR3 is 14 amino acids. The CDR3, as DNA: TGTGCCAGCAGCCAAGGGGGCCTTAACACTGAAGCTTTCTTT. It specifies CASSQGGLNTEAFF.

V gene TRBV5-1 combines with J gene TRBJ2-2; D not resolved. Trimming took off 0 bases at V and 1 base at J, with 7 bases between the two ends. Looked up from germline, CDR1 is SGHRS and CDR2 is YFSETQ. The CDR3 covers 15 residues. The CDR3 sequence: CASSLDPENTGELFF. In DNA form, the CDR3 reads TGCGCCAGCAGCTTGGATCCAGAGAACACCGGGGAGCTGTTTTTT.

This clonotype was seen at least ten times. The chain uses TRBV12-3 or TRBV12-4 and TRBJ2-1; D remains unclear. The CDR3 consists of 10 residues. The ends were cut back, 3 bases at V and 10 bases at J, with 4 bases in the middle. The CDR3 sequence: CASSFREQFF. CDR3 bases: TGTGCCAGCAGTTTCAGAGAGCAGTTCTTC.